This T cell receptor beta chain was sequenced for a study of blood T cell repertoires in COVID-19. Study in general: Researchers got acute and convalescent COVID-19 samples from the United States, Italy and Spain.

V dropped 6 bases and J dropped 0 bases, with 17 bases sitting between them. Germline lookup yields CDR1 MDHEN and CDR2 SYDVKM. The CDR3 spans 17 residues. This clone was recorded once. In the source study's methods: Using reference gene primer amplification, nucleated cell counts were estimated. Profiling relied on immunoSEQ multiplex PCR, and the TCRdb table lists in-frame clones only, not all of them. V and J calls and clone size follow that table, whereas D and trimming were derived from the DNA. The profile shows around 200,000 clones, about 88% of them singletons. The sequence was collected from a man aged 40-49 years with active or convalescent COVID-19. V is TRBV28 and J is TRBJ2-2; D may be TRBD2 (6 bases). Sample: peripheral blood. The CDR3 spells CASSRVPPGANTGELFF. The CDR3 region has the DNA TGTGCCAGCAGCCGAGTCCCTCCGGGGGCGAACACCGGGGAGCTGTTTTTT.